The 21 T cell receptor beta chains below come from one sample, sequenced in a study of T cells in Graves' hyperthyroidism and ophthalmopathy (dated by TCRdb to the late 2010s). The library was prepared using multiplex PCR. The reads were generated on an Illumina HiSeq 2000. TCR beta CDR3 regions were amplified from RNA transcripts. The first round of RT-PCR for the TCR CDR3 was performed with the HTBI primer set and the Qiagen OneStep RT-PCR kit. The public reads were run again by TCRdb, first through fastp at Q25 and then through MiXCR, and only productive beta chains were kept. Entries that share a CDR3 protein sequence are merged under the most common genes and DNA. The sample has about 400,000 distinct CDR3 sequences on record, 11% to 15% of them singletons. The ten largest clones represent 28% of the sample. The material sequenced was blood. Receptor source: a man aged 50 to 60 with Graves' ophthalmopathy.

This clonotype was counted many times. The chain is built from TRBV7-6 and TRBJ2-7; 13 bases are shared with TRBD2. CDR1 SGHVS and CDR2 FNYEAQ come from the germline V gene. After removal of 4 bases from V and 4 bases from J, the junction contained 1 base not matched to a gene. The CDR3 totals 14 residues. The CDR3 bases are TGTGCCAGCAGCTCGACTAGCGGGAGGTACGAGCAGTACTTC. It translates to CASSSTSGRYEQYF.

The CDR3 spells CASSSGLAVYNEQFF. In DNA form, the CDR3 reads TGTGCCAGCAGTTCAGGACTAGCGGTTTACAATGAGCAGTTCTTC. The chain uses TRBV6-2 or TRBV6-3 and TRBJ2-1; 10 nucleotides align to TRBD2. The CDR3 has 15 amino acids. From germline, CDR1 is MNHEY and CDR2 SVGEGT. The junction had 4 bases not matched to a gene; V was cut back by 4 bases and J by 4 bases.

The rearrangement joins TRBV14 to TRBJ2-1; the match to TRBD1 covers 8 bases. Germline V gene sequence: CDR1 SGHDN, CDR2 FVKESK. V shed 6 bases, J shed 2 bases, and the junction held 6 bases outside the gene matches. This CDR3 has 15 residues. This CDR3 reads CASSLTGVAYNEQFF. Here the CDR3 DNA reads TGTGCCAGCAGTTTGACAGGGGTGGCCTACAATGAGCAGTTCTTC.

This clonotype has more than one count but fewer than ten. The J gene is TRBJ1-2, the V gene TRBV3-1; D is ambiguous. V shed 4 bases and J shed 8 bases, with 14 bases lying between them. Germline V gives CDR1 LGHDT, CDR2 YNNKEL (reference sequence). The CDR3 length is 13 residues. The CDR3 DNA is TGTGCCAGCAGCCCCCGTTTAATGGGCGGCTACACCTTC. Translation: CASSPRLMGGYTF.

This clonotype came up many times. This chain joins TRBV12-3 or TRBV12-4 and TRBJ2-1; the match to TRBD2 covers 11 bases. The CDR3 runs to 16 residues. Germline trimming cut 0 bases from V and 8 bases from J; bases unmatched to any gene: 6. The CDR3 coding sequence is TGTGCCAGCAGTTTAGCCGGGACTAGCGGAAGGGATGAGCAGTTCTTC. Translated: CASSLAGTSGRDEQFF.

This clonotype appeared many times. The chain has TRBV20-1 and TRBJ2-3; 10 bases fit TRBD2. CDR1 is DFQATT and CDR2 is SNEGSKA in the germline V gene (reference sequence). J was trimmed by 2 bases and V by 3 bases; bases with no gene match: 11. The CDR3 totals 17 residues. The CDR3 spells CSASEASGRWVTDTQYF. CDR3 bases: TGCAGTGCTAGTGAGGCTAGCGGGAGATGGGTCACAGATACGCAGTATTTT.

This clonotype has ten or more counts. This chain connects TRBV7-3 to TRBJ2-3; D remains ambiguous. The germline V gene encodes CDR1 SGHTA and CDR2 FQGTGA. Trimming removed 5 bases at V and 4 bases at J, with 7 bases between. This CDR3 comprises 12 residues. For the CDR3, the DNA is TGTGCCAGCAGCGACGAATCAGATACGCAGTATTTT. This sequence encodes CASSDESDTQYF.

The chain carries TRBV12-3 or TRBV12-4 and TRBJ1-2; D ambiguous. CDR3 length: 13 residues. V lost 6 bases, J lost 5 bases, and 13 bases lay in between. This chain's CDR3 is CASSTRGSYGYTF. The CDR3 DNA is TGTGCCAGCAGCACGCGGGGATCTTATGGCTACACCTTC.

The chain has TRBV4-1 and TRBJ1-5, with a possible D match to TRBD1 (5 bases). V lost 1 base, J lost 6 bases, and 13 bases lay in between. Germline V gene lookup returns CDR1 MGHRA and CDR2 YSYEKL. CDR3 length: 15 amino acids. CDR3 protein: CASSQVGGGSQPQHF. In nucleotides, the CDR3 is TGCGCCAGCAGCCAAGTGGGTGGGGGGTCTCAGCCCCAGCATTTT.

This chain joins TRBV6-2 or TRBV6-3 and TRBJ2-5; a possible D gene is TRBD1 (5 bases). From germline, CDR1 is MNHEY and CDR2 SVGEGT. V shed 8 bases and J shed 2 bases, with 12 bases lying between them. CDR3 length: 13 residues. CDR3 in amino acids: CASLGAEQETQYF. In nucleotides, the CDR3 is TGTGCCAGCCTAGGGGCGGAACAAGAGACCCAGTACTTC.

Turning to this clonotype: A much larger clone is a single base away; this may be a read error. The chain is built from TRBV6-5 and TRBJ2-1; possible D gene TRBD1, 5 bases. Germline V lookup: CDR1 MNHEY, CDR2 SVGAGI. Trimming pared 2 bases from V and 5 bases from J, leaving 13 bases between. The CDR3 has 15 residues. The CDR3 spells CASSYAKGLDNEQFF. Written as DNA, the CDR3 is TGTGCCAGCAGTTACGCCAAGGGGCTGGACAATGAGCAGTTCTTC.

There are many counts of this clonotype. Here the CDR3 DNA reads TGCAGTGCTAGAGATCCCCTAGCGGGAGAGGTCATGCCAGATACGCAGTATTTT. Amino acids: CSARDPLAGEVMPDTQYF. The chain employs TRBV20-1 and TRBJ2-3; 10 nucleotides line up with TRBD2. This CDR3 is 18 amino acids long. V trimming: 0 bases; J trimming: 4 bases; junction bases outside the gene matches: 13. The germline V gene has CDR1 DFQATT and CDR2 SNEGSKA (reference sequence).

This clonotype was found a few times. The V call is TRBV5-6, the J call TRBJ2-3; D possibly corresponds to TRBD2 (6 bases). The length of the CDR3 is 16 residues. Germline V gene data show CDR1 as SGHDT and CDR2 as YYEEEE. V was cut by 0 bases and J by 4 bases, with 15 bases left in between. CDR3 in DNA: TGTGCCAGCAGCTTGGCCCAAGTGGCGGGGTCAGATACGCAGTATTTT. Translating gives CASSLAQVAGSDTQYF.

This clonotype has a count of ten or more. The gene calls are TRBV20-1 and TRBJ2-7; no definite D call. The CDR3 consists of 12 residues. The germline gives CDR1 DFQATT, CDR2 SNEGSKA (reference sequence). Trimming stripped 2 bases from V and 1 base from J, with 6 bases between. CDR3 sequence: CSARRQSYEQYF. DNA for the CDR3: TGCAGTGCTAGACGGCAATCCTACGAGCAGTACTTC.

In its sample, this clonotype was seen a few times. V is TRBV2 and J is TRBJ2-5; TRBD1 matches at 10 bases. The CDR3 is made up of 16 amino acids. Germline values: CDR1 SNHLY, CDR2 FYNNEI. Trimming cost V 8 bases and J 5 bases; bases outside gene matches: 14. The CDR3 loop reads CASGPPGQGISETQYF. The CDR3 DNA reads TGTGCCAGCGGGCCCCCGGGACAGGGGATTTCGGAGACCCAGTACTTC.

The chain couples TRBV7-8 to TRBJ2-1; 11 bases agree with TRBD2. Trimming removed 3 bases from V and 0 bases from J; junction bases left unmatched: 10. In germline, CDR1 is SGHVS, CDR2 FQNEAQ. The CDR3 loop spans 19 amino acids. The CDR3 DNA follows: TGTGCCAGCAGCTTGGCCCCGGGACTAGCGGAGAGCTCCTACAATGAGCAGTTCTTC. This sequence encodes CASSLAPGLAESSYNEQFF.

This clonotype was seen repeatedly, ten times or more. V usage is TRBV11-3 and J usage is TRBJ1-1, with D unresolved. The germline V gene has CDR1 SGHNT and CDR2 YENEEA. The V gene lost 5 bases and the J gene lost 1 base, with 14 bases spanning the gap. This CDR3 spans 15 amino acids. The CDR3, as DNA: TGTGCCAGCAGCGGACTTCGGGGAGGGAACACTGAAGCTTTCTTT. Its protein is CASSGLRGGNTEAFF.

This clonotype was seen at least ten times. The rearrangement joins TRBV7-9 to TRBJ2-1, with unresolved D. The CDR3 consists of 12 residues. Germline-derived CDR1 and CDR2 are SEHNR and FQNEAQ (reference sequence). Trimming stripped 3 bases from V and 5 bases from J, with 5 bases between. CDR3 bases: TGTGCCAGCAGCTTCAAAAACAATGAGCAGTTCTTC. Translation: CASSFKNNEQFF.

A remark on this clonotype: Compared with germline, one end of the junction differs, possibly owing to a read error. V is TRBV19 and J is TRBJ2-2, with unresolved D. The germline V gene has CDR1 LNHDA and CDR2 SQIVND (reference sequence). The CDR3 extends over 14 amino acids. CDR3 residues: CANSITPNTGELFF. The CDR3 DNA is TGTGCCAATAGTATTACACCTAACACCGGGGAGCTGTTTTTT.

Many counts were recorded for this clonotype. The chain couples TRBV28 to TRBJ2-3; 7 bases match TRBD1. There are 17 residues in the CDR3. Unmatched junction bases numbered 11, after V lost 5 bases and J lost 0 bases. Germline V gene lookup returns CDR1 MDHEN and CDR2 SYDVKM. This chain's CDR3 is CASSTPGQMSSTDTQYF. The DNA of the CDR3 is TGTGCCAGCAGTACACCGGGACAGATGTCTAGCACAGATACGCAGTATTTT.

This clonotype has just a few counts. V gene TRBV12-3 or TRBV12-4 combines with J gene TRBJ1-2, with a tentative D call TRBD1 (6 bases). There are 12 residues in the CDR3. V gave up 6 bases and J gave up 13 bases, with 18 bases separating them. The CDR3, as DNA: TGTGCCAGCAGCCTAGGACAGTCCGGACTCACCTTC. Protein sequence: CASSLGQSGLTF.